The rows below give T cell receptor beta chains drawn from one sample of a study of CXCR3-negative and CXCR3-positive naive CD8 T cells. TCRdb reprocessed the 5' RACE reads and stores each CDR3 protein as one record, lacking DNA. Reported are approximately 49,000 distinct CDR3 sequences; the ten largest clones contain 15%. The sample comprised memory CD8+ T cells from blood. The receptor set was obtained from a human donor in good health. Some clones in this sample may be carry-over from other donors' samples. Both conserved end residues are part of each CDR3. The order of the fields is clone size, J gene, V gene, CDR3 protein. Not all rows give a size; the values are once, few, many and, for expanded clones, a class.

. TRBJ1-2 TRBV15 CATSREPGQGIYGYTF
. TRBJ1-1 TRBV7-3 CASSLIREDEAFF
. TRBJ1-2 TRBV7-3 CASSLGPGTALNYGYTF
. TRBJ1-3 TRBV29-1 CSVVWDSSGNTIYF
. TRBJ2-7 TRBV6-2/TRBV6-3 CASSYFRASYEQYF
. TRBJ1-2 TRBV14 CASSQRRSWDDGYTF
. TRBJ1-2 TRBV11-2 CASSLLIGTAYGYTF
. TRBJ2-5 TRBV6-5 CASSFTSGGRETQYF
. TRBJ1-5 TRBV29-1 CSVPPGQGGGSNQPQHF
. TRBJ2-1 TRBV7-9 CAIGGRAESEQFF
medium-sized TRBJ2-1 TRBV6-2/TRBV6-3 CASSLAGGSNEQFF
. TRBJ1-1 TRBV30 CAWNGVGNTEAFF
. TRBJ1-5 TRBV4-3 CASSQDVSGSNQPQHF
. TRBJ2-5 TRBV20-1 CSARNRQGERTQYF
. TRBJ2-1 TRBV5-1 CASSLSSGSGGYYNEQFF
. TRBJ2-7 TRBV28 CASSLLGGQVYEQYF
. TRBJ2-7 TRBV29-1 CSVGNVGLGTASYEQYF
. TRBJ2-2 TRBV6-4 CASSAGTEAGTGELFF
. TRBJ2-7 TRBV4-1 CASSPEMAGGYEQYF
. TRBJ2-7 TRBV7-9 CASSTTGTGSYEQYF
. TRBJ2-2 TRBV27 CASSLRQDGTGELFF
. TRBJ2-3 TRBV7-9 CASSPSGGAADTQYF
. TRBJ2-7 TRBV7-2 CASSSSIGGAAEQYF
. TRBJ2-7 TRBV7-9 CASSSPTDEQYF
. TRBJ1-1 TRBV5-1 CASSLAGQMNTEAFF
. TRBJ1-5 TRBV28 CASSSRTGGFQPQHF
. TRBJ2-2 TRBV12-3/TRBV12-4 CASKEATGELFF